This entry concerns a single T cell receptor beta chain. The CDR3 extends over 13 amino acids. Looked up from germline, CDR1 is SEHNR and CDR2 is FQNEAQ (reference sequence). Trimming cost V 5 bases and J 6 bases; bases outside gene matches: 4. Profiling relied on immunoSEQ multiplex PCR, and the TCRdb table lists in-frame clones only, not all of them. Of approximately 2,300,000 clones in the sample, less than 95% were seen once. This entry comes from a study of shared clonotypes between healthy human individuals. This chain joins TRBV7-9 and TRBJ1-5; 7 nucleotides line up with TRBD1. Sequenced sample: naive CD4+ T cells from PBMCs. The subset was: CD45RA+ positively selected. This sequence was found in a young man in good health. Some clones in this sample may be carry-over from other donors' samples. CDR3 in amino acids: CASSTDRAQPQHF. CDR3 nucleotide sequence: TGTGCCAGCAGCACTGACAGGGCTCAGCCCCAGCATTTT.